Detailed here is one T cell receptor beta chain. Assignments of participants to cohorts depended upon their own reported clinical history. The CDR3 runs to 18 residues. Germline CDR1 is SGHRS and CDR2 is YFSETQ. With V trimmed by 1 base and J by 4 bases, 14 bases remained unmatched. In the authors' workflow: Nucleated cell counts were estimated from reference gene primer amplification. Some clones are missing from TCRdb's copy, which holds only in-frame ones; the method was immunoSEQ multiplex PCR. The DNA was the basis for D and trimming; V, J and clone size are from that table. This sample has 130,000 to 150,000 clones, with 85% found just once. The source of the sample is a study of blood T cell repertoires in COVID-19.

The genes are TRBV5-1 and TRBJ1-2; 9 bases align to TRBD1. The sequence was obtained from a middle-aged woman who had recovered from COVID-19. Sequencing used PBMCs or T cells enriched from blood (not recorded which). The CDR3, as DNA: TGCGCCAGCAGCTTGAGTATGGGACAGGGTCCATCCGGCTATGGCTACACCTTC. As protein: CASSLSMGQGPSGYGYTF.